These 19 T cell receptor beta chains were all obtained from the same sample, sequenced in a study of cytomegalovirus exposure and HLA in healthy donors. 60 Vbeta and 13 Jbeta primers were used in PCR. Profiling relied on immunoSEQ multiplex PCR, and the TCRdb table lists in-frame clones only, not all of them. The repertoire holds fewer than 150,000 clones, 70% to 80% seen once, with 6% to 7.5% in the top ten. Material: PBMCs. These receptors were collected from a man in his forties in good health and CMV-seropositive.

The V and J genes are TRBV7-6 and TRBJ2-1; possible D gene TRBD2, 5 bases. The length of the CDR3 is 14 residues. The V end was cut by 5 bases, the J end by 4 bases, with 12 bases between. Germline V gene sequence: CDR1 SGHVS, CDR2 FNYEAQ. CDR3 bases: TGTGCCAGCAGCCTAACTACGGGGTACAATGAGCAGTTCTTC. The encoded protein is CASSLTTGYNEQFF.

As regards this clone: The junction differs from germline at one of its ends, possibly a read error. The J gene is TRBJ1-2, the V gene TRBV6-1, with TRBD1 as a possible D gene (5 bases). CDR3 length equals 13 residues. CDR1 is MNHNS and CDR2 is SASEGT in the germline V gene. CDR3: CASRVRASYDYTF. The CDR3 DNA reads TGTGCCAGCAGGGTCAGGGCGAGCTATGACTACACCTTC.

V usage is TRBV5-3 and J usage is TRBJ2-1, with TRBD2 identical over 7 bases. TRBV5-3 is an ORF, with its function uncertain. The CDR3 runs to 17 residues. V shed 3 bases, J shed 5 bases, and the junction held 14 bases outside the gene matches. The CDR3 region has the DNA TGTGCCAGAAGCTCCTCCCCTGGCGGGAGCGATAACAATGAGCAGTTCTTC. It is translated as CARSSSPGGSDNNEQFF.

This rearrangement joins TRBV5-1 to TRBJ2-2; 16 nucleotides align to TRBD2. The CDR3 covers 18 residues. Germline V gives CDR1 SGHRS, CDR2 YFSETQ. V was clipped by 6 bases and J by 0 bases; unmatched bases: 5. CDR3 region: CASTPGLAGGPNTGELFF. CDR3 nucleotides: TGCGCCAGCACTCCGGGACTAGCGGGAGGGCCGAACACCGGGGAGCTGTTTTTT.

This clone was counted a single time. The chain has TRBV6-6 and TRBJ2-7; D is perhaps TRBD1 or TRBD2 (5 bases each). The CDR3 runs 12 residues. Germline V gene data show CDR1 as MNHNY and CDR2 as SVGAGI (reference sequence). V lost 10 bases and J 5 bases, leaving 15 bases between the germline ends. This CDR3 reads CANRSPGNEQYF. The CDR3 nucleotides read TGTGCCAACAGGTCGCCGGGGAACGAGCAGTACTTC.

J is TRBJ2-1 and V is TRBV30; 7 nucleotides match TRBD1. Trimming took 6 bases from V and 6 from J; bases not matched to a gene: 5. The germline gives CDR1 GTSNPN, CDR2 SVGIG (reference sequence). This CDR3 comprises 12 residues. The CDR3 sequence: CACLQGSNEQFF. The CDR3 coding sequence is TGTGCCTGCCTACAGGGGAGCAATGAGCAGTTCTTC. The whole variable domain, remainder taken from reference TRBV30 and TRBJ2-1, is SQTIHQWPATLVQPVGSPLSLECTVEGTSNPNLYWYRQAAGRGLQLLFYSVGIGQISSEVPQNLSASRPQDRQFILSSKKLLLSDSGFYLCACLQGSNEQFFGPGTRLTVL.

The rearrangement joins TRBV11-3 to TRBJ2-5; 7 bases line up with TRBD1. Gene TRBJ2-7 matches the end of the DNA better, so the J call may be wrong. From germline, CDR1 is SGHNT and CDR2 YENEEA. The CDR3 is 14 amino acids. This CDR3 is CASSLGQGGDEQYF. The CDR3, as DNA: TGTGCCAGCAGCTTAGGTCAAGGGGGCGACGAGCAGTACTTC.

The CDR3 spells CASSPIEASYEQYF. As DNA, the CDR3 is TGTGCCAGCAGTCCAATAGAAGCGAGCTACGAGCAGTACTTC. The chain is built from TRBV6-5 and TRBJ2-5; no clear D gene. The J call may be mistaken, given a closer DNA end match to TRBJ2-7. The germline V gene has CDR1 MNHEY and CDR2 SVGAGI. The CDR3 runs to 14 residues.

The count of this clone is one. The chain combines TRBV2 with TRBJ2-5; D is unresolved. CDR1 is SNHLY, CDR2 FYNNEI, per germline. The germline V and J ends were trimmed by 4 bases and 5 bases, with 11 bases remaining between them. The CDR3 has 13 amino acids. The CDR3 bases are TGTGCCAGCAGTGGAAGTCCTGAGGAGACCCAGTACTTC. It specifies CASSGSPEETQYF. Looking up the rest from reference TRBV2 and TRBJ2-5 gives the full variable domain: EPEVTQTPSHQVTQMGQEVILRCVPISNHLYFYWYRQILGQKVEFLVSFYNNEISEKSEIFDDQFSVERPDGSNFTLKIRSTKLEDSAMYFCASSGSPEETQYFGPGTRLLVL.

V usage is TRBV5-1 and J usage is TRBJ1-2; 8 nucleotides line up with TRBD1. The CDR3 totals 14 residues. V lost 0 bases to trimming and J lost 8 bases; unmatched junction nucleotides: 6. Per the germline V gene, CDR1 is SGHRS and CDR2 is YFSETQ. CDR3 amino acids: CASSLEARGRGYTF. The CDR3 bases are TGCGCCAGCAGCTTGGAGGCCAGGGGGCGAGGCTACACCTTC.

This chain's CDR3 is CASSHRGLEQFF. CDR3 DNA: TGCGCCAGCAGCCACCGAGGGCTTGAGCAGTTCTTC. This sequence joins TRBV4-1 and TRBJ2-1; D might be TRBD2 (5 bases). The CDR3 spans 12 residues. Trimming removed 3 bases from V and 9 bases from J, with 9 bases in between. Germline V gene lookup returns CDR1 MGHRA and CDR2 YSYEKL.

The chain is built from TRBV30 and TRBJ1-5; D remains ambiguous. With 2 bases removed from V and 4 bases from J, the gap between germline ends came to 9 bases. The CDR3 runs to 13 residues. CDR1 and CDR2 (germline): GTSNPN, SVGIG (reference sequence). Here the CDR3 DNA reads TGTGCCTGGAGTCCAGACATAAATCAGCCCCAGCATTTT. It yields the protein CAWSPDINQPQHF.

J is TRBJ1-5 and V is TRBV7-6; D is possibly TRBD1 (6 bases). The CDR3 totals 16 residues. Trimming removed 1 base at V and 5 bases at J, with 15 bases between. Germline CDR1 reads SGHVS; CDR2 reads FNYEAQ. The CDR3 loop is CASSLEAGGIDQPQHF. CDR3 DNA sequence: TGTGCCAGCAGCTTAGAGGCGGGGGGCATCGATCAGCCCCAGCATTTT. The full variable domain, in which reference TRBV7-6 and TRBJ1-5 provide the parts outside the CDR3, is GAGVSQSPRYKVTKRGQDVALRCDPISGHVSLYWYRQALGQGPEFLTYFNYEAQQDKSGLPNDRFSAERPEGSISTLTIQRTEQRDSAMYRCASSLEAGGIDQPQHFGDGTRLSIL.

This clone was recorded a few times. This sequence joins TRBV6-1 and TRBJ2-1, with D maybe TRBD2 (5 bases). V lost 2 bases, J lost 0 bases, and 8 bases lay in between. The CDR3 is 15 amino acids. CDR1 is MNHNS, CDR2 SASEGT, per germline. DNA for the CDR3: TGTGCCAGCAGTGAAAGCGGCATCTCCTACAATGAGCAGTTCTTC. This codes for CASSESGISYNEQFF.

For this clone: At one end, the junction sequence differs from germline, possibly due to a read error. The V gene is TRBV7-9, the J gene TRBJ2-1; the match to TRBD1 covers 8 bases. Germline CDR1 is SEHNR and CDR2 is FQNEAQ (reference sequence). The CDR3 runs 17 residues. CDR3 sequence: CSSSMWTGLGSYNEQFF. The CDR3 DNA reads as TGTTCCAGCAGCATGTGGACAGGGCTAGGATCCTACAATGAGCAGTTCTTC.

The chain carries TRBV25-1 and TRBJ2-1; tentatively, D is TRBD1 (6 bases). Looked up from germline, CDR1 is MGHDK and CDR2 is SYGVNS. Trimming pared 1 base from V and 7 bases from J, leaving 14 bases between. CDR3 length: 15 amino acids. Written as DNA, the CDR3 is TGTGCCAGCAGTGAATCGTTGGGGGCAAAGAATGAGCAGTTCTTC. Protein: CASSESLGAKNEQFF. The full variable domain, its missing parts supplied by reference TRBV25-1 and TRBJ2-1, is EADIYQTPRYLVIGTGKKITLECSQTMGHDKMYWYQQDPGMELHLIHYSYGVNSTEKGDLSSESTVSRIRTEHFPLTLESARPSHTSQYLCASSESLGAKNEQFFGPGTRLTVL.

The V and J genes are TRBV30 and TRBJ1-1; D might be TRBD1 (5 bases). The CDR3 sequence is 12 residues long. Trimming shortened V by 0 bases and J by 7 bases, and 9 bases separated the two germline ends. The germline CDR1 and CDR2 sequences are GTSNPN and SVGIG (reference sequence). The CDR3 region has the DNA TGTGCCTGGAGTGTACAGGCCCGTGAAGCTTTCTTT. It yields the protein CAWSVQAREAFF.

The CDR3 region is CASSLVRDSSGGELFF. The CDR3 DNA is TGTGCCAGCAGCTTGGTCCGGGACAGTTCGGGGGGGGAGCTGTTTTTT. The chain links TRBV7-8 to TRBJ2-2; 7 nucleotides match TRBD1. Germline assignment: CDR1 SGHVS and CDR2 FQNEAQ. J lost 8 bases, V lost 3 bases, and 12 bases had no gene match. CDR3 length equals 16 residues.

CDR3 DNA: TGCGCCAGCAGCTTATACTCCAGGCCGGACACCGGGGAGCTGTTTTTT. As protein: CASSLYSRPDTGELFF. This sequence joins TRBV5-1 and TRBJ2-2; D is undetermined. The germline V gene has CDR1 SGHRS and CDR2 YFSETQ. The length of the CDR3 is 16 residues. V was clipped by 2 bases and J by 3 bases, with 14 bases between them.